This T cell receptor (beta chain) stems from a study of CXCR3-negative and CXCR3-positive naive CD8 T cells (dated by TCRdb to about 2019). Turning to the overall study: About 135 million TRB reads were obtained in total, roughly 1.5 +/- 0.3 million reads per library. TRBV-TRBJ cluster analysis included naive subsets from roughly 5 donors and memory cells from 3 donors. The diversity and physicochemical repertoire analyses included 11 donors pooled from two independent experiments.

The CDR3 runs 14 amino acids, cysteine and phenylalanine included. No DNA has been recorded. The germline V gene sets CDR1 to MDHEN and CDR2 to SYDVKM. Sequenced on a NextSeq 550. The Human TCR Profiling Kit (MiLaboratory) was used to prepare UMI-labeled 5' RACE TRB cDNA libraries. cDNA synthesis used the entire amount of extracted RNA, and PCR amplification then used the entire amount of cDNA produced. The libraries were made side by side, with each library going through the same number of PCR cycles. In the original analysis: About 53,000 +/- 9,400 unique UMI-labeled TRB cDNA molecules per library were extracted with MIGEC and MiXCR, with at least two reads per UMI required. An average of approximately 40,000 +/- 10,000 functional in-frame TRB CDR3 nucleotide clonotypes without stop codons was found per library. Diversity metrics, including normalized Shannon-Wiener and Chao1, were computed in VDJtools after downsampling to 5000 UMI-labeled TRB molecules per sample. Clonotype-size-weighted physicochemical properties of the central five CDR3 residues (interaction energy, strength, volume and Kidera factor 4) were computed in VDJtools. TCRdb reprocessed the reads, reporting each CDR3 protein sequence once and no DNA. These V and J calls originate from TCRdb's pipeline instead of the authors' own analysis. The sample has over 150,000 distinct CDR3 sequences on record. The ten largest clones represent 0.45% to 0.55% of the sample.

For each CD8+ T cell subset, flow sorting was done in triplicate, and some 300,000 cells per subset went directly into RLT lysis buffer. To keep memory contaminants out, a stringent definition of naive CD8+ T cells was applied: CD45RO-CCR7+CD27+CD95-. Peripheral blood mononuclear cells were isolated from buffy coats by standard density gradient centrifugation. A FACSAria III was used to flow-sort naive CXCR3-negative and CXCR3-positive CD8+ T cells. Total RNA was extracted from sorted cells with an RNeasy Mini Kit. Study-wide conclusions, independent of this receptor: TRB CDR3s from CXCR3-positive naive cells showed higher hydrophobicity (lower Kidera factor 4), lower energy, and higher strength and volume indices than CXCR3-negative naive cells. Freshly isolated PBMCs were used for most assays because CXCR3 expression went down partially after cryopreservation. Because surface CD5, which is linked to self-reactivity in mice, was comparable between the naive subsets, TCR interaction strength was also inferred from TRB CDR3 physicochemical properties. Within the same donor, TRBV-TRBJ usage looked similar between naive CXCR3-negative and CXCR3-positive cells, but memory cells had distinct patterns. Comparably high repertoire diversity was found in both naive subsets, whereas much lower repertoire diversity was found in memory CD8+ T cells.

With regard to this clonotype: Its specific antigen is unknown.

The TCR sequence derives from a human donor in good health. Some clones in this sample may be carry-over from other donors' samples. The chain couples TRBV28 to TRBJ2-1; TCRdb reports TRBD2, a call that lacks DNA to check it against. The source material was naive CXCR3+ CD8+ T cells from blood. Per the publication, the cell subset or site label means: CD45RO-CCR7+CD27+CD95- naive CD8+ T cells expressing CXCR3 (TNR3+). This receptor carries the CDR3 CASSFLAGGYEQFF.